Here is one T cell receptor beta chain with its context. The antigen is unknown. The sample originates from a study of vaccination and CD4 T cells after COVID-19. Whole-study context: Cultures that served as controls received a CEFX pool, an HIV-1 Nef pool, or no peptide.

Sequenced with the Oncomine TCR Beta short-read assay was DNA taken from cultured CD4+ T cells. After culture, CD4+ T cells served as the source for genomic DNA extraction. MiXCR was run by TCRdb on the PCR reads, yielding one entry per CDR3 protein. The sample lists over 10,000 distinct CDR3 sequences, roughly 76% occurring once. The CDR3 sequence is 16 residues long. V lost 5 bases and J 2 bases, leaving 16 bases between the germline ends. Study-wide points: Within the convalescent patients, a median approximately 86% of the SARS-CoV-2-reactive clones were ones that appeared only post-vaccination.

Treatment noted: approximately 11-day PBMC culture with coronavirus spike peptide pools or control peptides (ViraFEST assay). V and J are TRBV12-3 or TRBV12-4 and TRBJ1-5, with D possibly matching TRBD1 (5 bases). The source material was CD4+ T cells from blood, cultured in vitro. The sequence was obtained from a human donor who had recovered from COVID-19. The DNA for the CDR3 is TGTGCCAGCAGTCACCCCTCGGGGGTGGGCAATCAGCCCCAGCATTTT. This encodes CASSHPSGVGNQPQHF.